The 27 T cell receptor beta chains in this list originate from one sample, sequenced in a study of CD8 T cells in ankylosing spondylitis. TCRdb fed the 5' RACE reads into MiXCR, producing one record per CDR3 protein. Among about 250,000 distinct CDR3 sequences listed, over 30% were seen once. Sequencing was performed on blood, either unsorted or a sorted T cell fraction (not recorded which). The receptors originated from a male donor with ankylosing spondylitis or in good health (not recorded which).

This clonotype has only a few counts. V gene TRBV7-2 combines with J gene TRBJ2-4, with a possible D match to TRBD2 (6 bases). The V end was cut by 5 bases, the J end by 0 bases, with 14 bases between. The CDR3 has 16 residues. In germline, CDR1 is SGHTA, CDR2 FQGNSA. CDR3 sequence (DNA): TGTGCCAGCAGCCTCTTAGCGGTAATAGCCAAAAACATTCAGTACTTC. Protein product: CASSLLAVIAKNIQYF.

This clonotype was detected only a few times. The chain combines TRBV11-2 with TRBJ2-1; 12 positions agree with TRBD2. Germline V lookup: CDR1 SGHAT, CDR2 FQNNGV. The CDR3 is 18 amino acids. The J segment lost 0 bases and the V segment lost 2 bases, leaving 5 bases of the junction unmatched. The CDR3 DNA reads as TGTGCCAGCAGCTTAAGACTAGCGGGGGAACTCTCCTACAATGAGCAGTTCTTC. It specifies CASSLRLAGELSYNEQFF.

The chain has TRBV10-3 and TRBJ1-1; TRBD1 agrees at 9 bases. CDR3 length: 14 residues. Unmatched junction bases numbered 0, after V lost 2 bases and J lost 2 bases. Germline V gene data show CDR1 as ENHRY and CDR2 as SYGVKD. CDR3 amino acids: CAISETGGNTEAFF. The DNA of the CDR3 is TGTGCCATCAGTGAGACAGGGGGCAACACTGAAGCTTTCTTT.

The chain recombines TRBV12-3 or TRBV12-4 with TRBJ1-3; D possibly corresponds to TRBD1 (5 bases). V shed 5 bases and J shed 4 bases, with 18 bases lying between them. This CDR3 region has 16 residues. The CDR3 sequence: CASSPLAGLGGNTIYF. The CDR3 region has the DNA TGTGCCAGCAGTCCTCTCGCGGGGCTGGGAGGAAACACCATATATTTT.

As DNA, the CDR3 is TGTGCCAGCAGCGCCGGCTGGGATTCTGGAAACACCATATATTTT. Protein sequence: CASSAGWDSGNTIYF. The rearrangement links TRBV21-1 to TRBJ1-3. TRBV21-1 is marked as a pseudogene. This CDR3 region has 15 residues.

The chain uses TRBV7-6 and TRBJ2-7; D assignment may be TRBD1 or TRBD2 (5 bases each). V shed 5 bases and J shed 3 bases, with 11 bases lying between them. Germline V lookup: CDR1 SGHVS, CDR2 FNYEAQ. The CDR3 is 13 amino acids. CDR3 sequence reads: CASSEGKLYEQYF. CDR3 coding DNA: TGTGCCAGCAGCGAGGGGAAACTCTACGAGCAGTACTTC.

CDR3 nucleotides: TGTGCCAGCAGTTTTTCTAGTTGGGGAGATACGCAGTATTTT. This translates into CASSFSSWGDTQYF. The J gene is TRBJ2-3, the V gene TRBV27; no clear D gene. This CDR3 comprises 14 residues. Germline CDR1 and CDR2: MNHEY and SMNVEV (reference sequence). V was trimmed by 3 bases and J by 5 bases, leaving 12 bases between them.

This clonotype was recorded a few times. This CDR3 is CASSPGGRDTGELFF. In DNA, the CDR3 is TGTGCCAGCAGCCCCGGGGGGCGGGACACCGGGGAGCTGTTTTTT. The genes are TRBV12-3 or TRBV12-4 and TRBJ2-2; D is possibly TRBD2 (7 bases). V shed 6 bases and J shed 3 bases, with 14 bases lying between them. The CDR3 consists of 15 residues.

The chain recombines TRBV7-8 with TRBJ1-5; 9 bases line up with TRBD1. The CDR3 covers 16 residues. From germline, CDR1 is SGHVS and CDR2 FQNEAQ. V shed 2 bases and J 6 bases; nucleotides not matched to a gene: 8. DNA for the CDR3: TGTGCCAGCAGCTTAAATTCCGGGACAGGGATTCAGCCCCAGCATTTT. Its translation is CASSLNSGTGIQPQHF.

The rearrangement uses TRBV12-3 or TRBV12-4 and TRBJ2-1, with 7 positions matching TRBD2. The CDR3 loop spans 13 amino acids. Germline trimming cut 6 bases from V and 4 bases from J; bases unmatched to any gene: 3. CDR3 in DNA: TGTGCCAGCAGCCAGCGGGAATACAATGAGCAGTTCTTC. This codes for CASSQREYNEQFF.

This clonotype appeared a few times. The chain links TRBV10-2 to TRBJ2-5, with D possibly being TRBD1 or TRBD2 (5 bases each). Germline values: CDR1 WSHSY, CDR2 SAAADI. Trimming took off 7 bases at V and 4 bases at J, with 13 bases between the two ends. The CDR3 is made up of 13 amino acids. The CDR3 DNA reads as TGCGCCAGCAACCGGGACCTGGGAGAGACCCAGTACTTC. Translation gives CASNRDLGETQYF.

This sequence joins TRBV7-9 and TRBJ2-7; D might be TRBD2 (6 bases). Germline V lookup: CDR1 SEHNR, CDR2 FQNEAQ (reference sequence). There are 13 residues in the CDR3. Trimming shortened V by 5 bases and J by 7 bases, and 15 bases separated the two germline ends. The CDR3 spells CASSHRTTEEQYF. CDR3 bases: TGTGCCAGCAGCCACAGGACTACTGAGGAGCAGTACTTC.

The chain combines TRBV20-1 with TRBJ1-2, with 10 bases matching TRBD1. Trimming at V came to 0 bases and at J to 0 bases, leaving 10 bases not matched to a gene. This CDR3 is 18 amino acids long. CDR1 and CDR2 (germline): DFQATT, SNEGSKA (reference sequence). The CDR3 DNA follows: TGCAGTGCTAGAGATCGGGGACAGGGGCCCTCACCTAACTATGGCTACACCTTC. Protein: CSARDRGQGPSPNYGYTF.

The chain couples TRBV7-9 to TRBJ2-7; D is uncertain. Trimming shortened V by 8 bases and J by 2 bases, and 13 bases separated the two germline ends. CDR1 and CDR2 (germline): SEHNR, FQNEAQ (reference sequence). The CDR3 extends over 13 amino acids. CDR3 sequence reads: CASGPWAAYEQYF. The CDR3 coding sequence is TGTGCCAGCGGCCCTTGGGCCGCCTACGAGCAGTACTTC.

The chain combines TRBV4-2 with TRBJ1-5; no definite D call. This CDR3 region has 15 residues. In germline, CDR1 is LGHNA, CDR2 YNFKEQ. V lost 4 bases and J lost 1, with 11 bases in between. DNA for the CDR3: TGTGCCAGCAGCCCCGAAGGAGGGAGCAATCAGCCCCAGCATTTT. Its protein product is CASSPEGGSNQPQHF.

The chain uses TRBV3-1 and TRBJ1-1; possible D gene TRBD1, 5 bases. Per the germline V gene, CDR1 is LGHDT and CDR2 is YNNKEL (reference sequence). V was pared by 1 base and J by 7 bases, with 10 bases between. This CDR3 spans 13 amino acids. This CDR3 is CASSQGSGGEAFF. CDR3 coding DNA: TGTGCCAGCAGCCAAGGCTCCGGGGGTGAAGCTTTCTTT. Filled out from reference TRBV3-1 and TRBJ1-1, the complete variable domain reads DTAVSQTPKYLVTQMGNDKSIKCEQNLGHDTMYWYKQDSKKFLKIMFSYNNKELIINETVPNRFSPKSPDKAHLNLHINSLELGDSAVYFCASSQGSGGEAFFGQGTRLTVV.

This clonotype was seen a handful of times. CDR3 sequence reads: CASSLSSHEQFF. The CDR3 nucleotides are TGTGCCAGCAGTTTGTCATCTCATGAGCAGTTCTTC. V gene TRBV12-3 or TRBV12-4 combines with J gene TRBJ2-1; D remains ambiguous. This CDR3 comprises 12 residues. V lost 3 bases and J 8 bases, leaving 8 bases between the germline ends.

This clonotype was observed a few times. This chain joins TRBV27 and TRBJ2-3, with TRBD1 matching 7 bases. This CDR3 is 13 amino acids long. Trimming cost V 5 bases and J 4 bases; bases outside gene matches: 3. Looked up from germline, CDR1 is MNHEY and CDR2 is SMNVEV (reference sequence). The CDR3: CASSRDSPDTQYF. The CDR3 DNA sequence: TGTGCCAGCAGTCGGGACAGTCCAGATACGCAGTATTTT.

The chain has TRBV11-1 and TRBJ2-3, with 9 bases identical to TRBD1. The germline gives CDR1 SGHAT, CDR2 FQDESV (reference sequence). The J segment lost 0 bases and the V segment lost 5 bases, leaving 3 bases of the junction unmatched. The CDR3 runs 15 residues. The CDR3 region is CASSDTGGSTDTQYF. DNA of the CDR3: TGTGCCAGCAGCGACACAGGGGGCAGCACAGATACGCAGTATTTT.

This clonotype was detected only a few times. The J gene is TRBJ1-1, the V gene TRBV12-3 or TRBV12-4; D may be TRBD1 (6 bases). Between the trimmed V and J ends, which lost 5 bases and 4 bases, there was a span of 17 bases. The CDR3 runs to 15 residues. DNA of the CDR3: TGTGCCAGCAGTACCGGACAGATAATTTTCACTGAAGCTTTCTTT. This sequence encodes CASSTGQIIFTEAFF.

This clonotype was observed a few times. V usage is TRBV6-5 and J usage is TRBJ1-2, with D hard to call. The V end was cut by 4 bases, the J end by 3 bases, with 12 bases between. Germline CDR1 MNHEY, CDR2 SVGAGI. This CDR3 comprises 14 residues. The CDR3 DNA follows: TGTGCCAGCAGTTGGGGATCGGGAGACTATGGCTACACCTTC. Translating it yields CASSWGSGDYGYTF.

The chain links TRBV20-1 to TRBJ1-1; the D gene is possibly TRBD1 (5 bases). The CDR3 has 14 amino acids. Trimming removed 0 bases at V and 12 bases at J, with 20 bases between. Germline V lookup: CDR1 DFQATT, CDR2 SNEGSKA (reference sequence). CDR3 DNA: TGCAGTGCTAGAGATCTTACAGGCCCTTCACGAACTTTCTTT. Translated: CSARDLTGPSRTFF.

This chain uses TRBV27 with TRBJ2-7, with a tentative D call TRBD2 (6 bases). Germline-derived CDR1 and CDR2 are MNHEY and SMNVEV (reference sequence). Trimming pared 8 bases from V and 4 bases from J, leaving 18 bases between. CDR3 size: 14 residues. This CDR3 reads CASAAGLYLYEQYF. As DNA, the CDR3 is TGTGCCAGCGCCGCGGGACTCTACCTTTACGAGCAGTACTTC.

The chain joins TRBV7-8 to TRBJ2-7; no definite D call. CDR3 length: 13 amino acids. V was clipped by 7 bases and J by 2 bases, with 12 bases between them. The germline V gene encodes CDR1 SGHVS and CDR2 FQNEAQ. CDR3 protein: CASIHPQPYEQYF. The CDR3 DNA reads TGTGCCAGCATACATCCGCAACCCTACGAGCAGTACTTC.

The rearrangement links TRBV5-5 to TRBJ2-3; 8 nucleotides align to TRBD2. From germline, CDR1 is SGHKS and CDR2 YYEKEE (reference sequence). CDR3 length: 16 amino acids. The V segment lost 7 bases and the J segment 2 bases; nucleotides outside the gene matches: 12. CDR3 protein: CASAWFPGGVTDTQYF. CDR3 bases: TGTGCCAGCGCCTGGTTCCCGGGGGGGGTCACAGATACGCAGTATTTT.

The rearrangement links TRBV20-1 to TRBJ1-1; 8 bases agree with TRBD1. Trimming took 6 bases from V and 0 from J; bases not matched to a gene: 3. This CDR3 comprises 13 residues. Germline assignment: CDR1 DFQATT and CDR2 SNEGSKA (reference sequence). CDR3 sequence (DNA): TGCAGTGCCCTGGGACAGGTGAACACTGAAGCTTTCTTT. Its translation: CSALGQVNTEAFF.

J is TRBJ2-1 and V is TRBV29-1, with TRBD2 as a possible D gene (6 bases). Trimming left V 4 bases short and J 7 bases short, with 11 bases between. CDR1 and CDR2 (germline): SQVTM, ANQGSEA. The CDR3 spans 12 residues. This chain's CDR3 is CSVGAGLNEQFF. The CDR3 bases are TGCAGCGTTGGTGCGGGGTTGAATGAGCAGTTCTTC.